This TCR beta chain is from a study of blood T cell repertoires in COVID-19. About the research overall: Samples of COVID-19 (acute and convalescent) were obtained from the United States, Italy and Spain. PBMCs, B-cell-depleted T cells, or T cells were the source of the cDNA or gDNA that made up the material.

Original methodology: Nucleated cell counts were estimated from reference gene primer amplification. TCRdb's table, derived via immunoSEQ multiplex PCR, lists solely in-frame clones and lacks some. D and trimming were read from the DNA, whereas the V and J calls and clone size are those reported in that table. The table shows 150,000 to 200,000 clones, with 80% to 90% occurring only once. CDR1 GTSNPN and CDR2 SVGIG come from the germline V gene (reference sequence). V was clipped by 2 bases and J by 10 bases, with 14 bases between them. This CDR3 is built from 12 residues. The TCR sequence derives from a man aged 50-59 years with active or convalescent COVID-19. The chain has TRBV30 and TRBJ1-1; the D gene is possibly TRBD1 (5 bases). Sequencing used peripheral blood. The CDR3 bases are TGTGCCTGGAGTTTAGGAGGGGATGGAGCTTTCTTT. Translation gives CAWSLGGDGAFF.